The T cell receptor beta chain under discussion was sequenced for a study of tumor-infiltrating lymphocytes in primary liver carcinoma. Both RNA and DNA were isolated together from roughly 20-30 mg of bulk tissue that had not been sorted. The template, about 510 ng total RNA, yielded TCR beta cDNA made with a constant-region primer. For TCR beta, libraries were produced by three nested multiplex PCR rounds using slightly modified ARM-PCR. A C-beta reverse primer and TRBV1-TRBV30 forward primers served in each of the first two PCR rounds, at ten to eleven cycles apiece. TCRdb re-derived calls from the multiplex PCR reads in MiXCR, one entry per CDR3 protein. Of tens of thousands of distinct CDR3 sequences listed, around 78% are singletons. Per the germline V gene, CDR1 is DFQATT and CDR2 is SNEGSKA (reference sequence). The V end lost 6 bases, the J end lost 3 bases, and 18 bases lay between the germline ends. The CDR3 totals 14 residues.

The receptor was derived from a man aged 35-49 years with primary liver carcinoma and hepatitis B virus infection. Sequencing was done on a sample of liver tumor tissue from sampling region 3. Subset denoted: tumor region T3, left-lateral pole. The chain recombines TRBV20-1 with TRBJ2-7; perhaps TRBD1 as D (5 bases). The CDR3 loop is CSAIEIGEDYEQYF. The CDR3 DNA is TGCAGTGCCATTGAGATAGGGGAAGACTACGAGCAGTACTTC.